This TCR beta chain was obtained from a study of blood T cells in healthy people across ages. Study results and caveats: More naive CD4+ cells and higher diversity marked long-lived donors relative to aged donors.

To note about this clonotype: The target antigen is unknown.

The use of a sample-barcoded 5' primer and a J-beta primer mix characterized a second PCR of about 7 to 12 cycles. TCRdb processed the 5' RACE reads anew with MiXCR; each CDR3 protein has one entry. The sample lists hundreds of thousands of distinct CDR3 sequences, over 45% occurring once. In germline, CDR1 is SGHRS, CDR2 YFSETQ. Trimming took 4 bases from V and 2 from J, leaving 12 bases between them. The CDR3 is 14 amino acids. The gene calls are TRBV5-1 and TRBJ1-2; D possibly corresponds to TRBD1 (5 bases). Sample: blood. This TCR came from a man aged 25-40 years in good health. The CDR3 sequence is CASSPTGRNYGYTF. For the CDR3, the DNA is TGCGCCAGCAGCCCCACGGGACGGAACTATGGCTACACCTTC.